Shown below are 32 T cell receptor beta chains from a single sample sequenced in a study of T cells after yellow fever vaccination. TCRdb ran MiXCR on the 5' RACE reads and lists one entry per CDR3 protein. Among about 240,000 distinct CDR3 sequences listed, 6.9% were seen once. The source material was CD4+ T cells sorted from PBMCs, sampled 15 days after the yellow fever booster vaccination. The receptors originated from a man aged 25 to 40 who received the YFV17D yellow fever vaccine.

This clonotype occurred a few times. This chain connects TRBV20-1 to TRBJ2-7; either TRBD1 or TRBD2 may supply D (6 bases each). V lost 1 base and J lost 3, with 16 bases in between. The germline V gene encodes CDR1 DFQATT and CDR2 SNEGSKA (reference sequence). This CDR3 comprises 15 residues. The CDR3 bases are TGCAGTGCTAGAGTTCTTGTAGGGGGAGGCTACGAGCAGTACTTC. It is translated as CSARVLVGGGYEQYF.

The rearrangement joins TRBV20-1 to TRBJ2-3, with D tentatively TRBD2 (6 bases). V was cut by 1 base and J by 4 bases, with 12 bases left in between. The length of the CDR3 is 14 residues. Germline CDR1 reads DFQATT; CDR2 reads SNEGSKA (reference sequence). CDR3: CSARGRAGPDTQYF. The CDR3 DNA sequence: TGCAGTGCTAGAGGGAGGGCCGGTCCAGATACGCAGTATTTT.

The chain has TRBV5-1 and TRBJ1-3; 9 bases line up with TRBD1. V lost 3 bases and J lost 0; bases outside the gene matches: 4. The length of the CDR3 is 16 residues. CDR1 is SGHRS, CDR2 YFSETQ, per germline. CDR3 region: CASSWTGATSGNTIYF. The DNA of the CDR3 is TGCGCCAGCAGCTGGACAGGGGCCACCTCTGGAAACACCATATATTTT.

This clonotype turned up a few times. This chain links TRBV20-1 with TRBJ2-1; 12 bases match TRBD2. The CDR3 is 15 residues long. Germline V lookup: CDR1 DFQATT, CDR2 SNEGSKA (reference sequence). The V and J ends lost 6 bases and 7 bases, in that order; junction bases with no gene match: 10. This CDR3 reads CSAASGRAAINEQFF. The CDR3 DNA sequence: TGCAGTGCGGCTAGCGGGAGGGCTGCAATAAATGAGCAGTTCTTC.

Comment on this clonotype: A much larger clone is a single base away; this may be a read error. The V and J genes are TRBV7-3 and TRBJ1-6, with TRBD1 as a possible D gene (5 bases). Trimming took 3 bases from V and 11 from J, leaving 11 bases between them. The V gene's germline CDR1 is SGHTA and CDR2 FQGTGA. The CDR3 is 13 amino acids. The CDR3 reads CASSLGTNTPLHF. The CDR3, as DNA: TGTGCCAGCAGCTTGGGGACCAATACACCCCTCCACTTT.

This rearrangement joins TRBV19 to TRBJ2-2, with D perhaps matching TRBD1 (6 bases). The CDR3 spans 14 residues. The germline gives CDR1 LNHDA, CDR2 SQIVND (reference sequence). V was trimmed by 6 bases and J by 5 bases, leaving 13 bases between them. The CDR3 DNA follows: TGTGCCAGTAGAGAAACAGGGCAAACCGGGGAGCTGTTTTTT. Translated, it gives CASRETGQTGELFF.

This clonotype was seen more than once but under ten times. The CDR3: CASSLRGPLETEAFF. In DNA form, the CDR3 reads TGTGCCAGCAGTTTAAGGGGACCTCTGGAGACTGAAGCTTTCTTT. The rearrangement uses TRBV28 and TRBJ1-1, with TRBD1 as a possible D gene (5 bases). CDR1 and CDR2 from the germline V gene are MDHEN and SYDVKM. Between the trimmed V and J ends, which lost 2 bases and 5 bases, there was a span of 15 bases. This CDR3 has 15 residues.

The CDR3 sequence: CASSLMSTGSTDTQYF. In DNA form, the CDR3 reads TGTGCCAGCAGCTTAATGTCGACAGGGAGCACAGATACGCAGTATTTT. The rearrangement uses TRBV7-3 and TRBJ2-3; 7 bases are shared with TRBD1. The CDR3 has 16 amino acids. V shed 1 base and J 0 bases; nucleotides not matched to a gene: 4. CDR1 is SGHTA, CDR2 FQGTGA, per germline.

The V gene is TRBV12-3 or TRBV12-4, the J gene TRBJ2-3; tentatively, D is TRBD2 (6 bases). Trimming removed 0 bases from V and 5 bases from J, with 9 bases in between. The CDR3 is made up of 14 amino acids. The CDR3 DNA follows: TGTGCCAGCAGTTTAGCGGGAGGTAAAGATACGCAGTATTTT. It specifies CASSLAGGKDTQYF.

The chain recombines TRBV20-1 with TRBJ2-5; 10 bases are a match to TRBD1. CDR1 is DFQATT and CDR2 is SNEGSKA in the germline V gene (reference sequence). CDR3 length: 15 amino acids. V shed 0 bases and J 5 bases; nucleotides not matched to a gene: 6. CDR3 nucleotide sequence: TGCAGTGCTAGAGAGGGGACAGGGGTGAGGGAGACCCAGTACTTC. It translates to CSAREGTGVRETQYF.

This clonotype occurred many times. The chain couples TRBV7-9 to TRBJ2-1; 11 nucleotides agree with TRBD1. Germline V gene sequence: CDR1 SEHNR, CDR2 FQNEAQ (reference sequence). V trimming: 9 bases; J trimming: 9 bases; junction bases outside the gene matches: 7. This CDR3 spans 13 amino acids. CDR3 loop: CASPGQGVAEQFF. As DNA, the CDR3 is TGTGCCAGTCCGGGACAGGGGGTCGCTGAGCAGTTCTTC.

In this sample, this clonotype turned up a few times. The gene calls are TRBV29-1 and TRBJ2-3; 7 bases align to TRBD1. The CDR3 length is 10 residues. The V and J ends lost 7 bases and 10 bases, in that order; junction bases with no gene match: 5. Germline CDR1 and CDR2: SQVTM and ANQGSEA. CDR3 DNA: TGCAGCGCTTGGGACAGTTCGCAGTATTTT. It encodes CSAWDSSQYF.

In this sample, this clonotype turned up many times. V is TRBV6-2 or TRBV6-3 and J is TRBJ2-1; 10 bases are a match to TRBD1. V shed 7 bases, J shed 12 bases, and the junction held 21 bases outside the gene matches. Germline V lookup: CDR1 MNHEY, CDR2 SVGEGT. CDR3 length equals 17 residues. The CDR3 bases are TGTGCCAGCAATGGACAGGGGGTCGCCCGCTTTGGAGGGGTGCAGTTCTTC. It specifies CASNGQGVARFGGVQFF.

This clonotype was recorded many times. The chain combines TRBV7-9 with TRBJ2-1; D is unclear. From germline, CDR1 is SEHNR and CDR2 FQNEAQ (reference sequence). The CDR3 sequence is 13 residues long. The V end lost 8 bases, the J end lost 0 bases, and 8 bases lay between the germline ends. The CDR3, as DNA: TGTGCCAGCGAGTCGTTCTCCTACAATGAGCAGTTCTTC. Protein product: CASESFSYNEQFF.

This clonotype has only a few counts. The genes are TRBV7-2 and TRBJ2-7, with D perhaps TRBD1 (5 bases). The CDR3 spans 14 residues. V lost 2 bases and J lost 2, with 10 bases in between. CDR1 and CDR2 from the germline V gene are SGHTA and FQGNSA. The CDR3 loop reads CASSLSRGPYEQYF. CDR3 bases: TGTGCCAGCAGCTTAAGTAGGGGCCCCTACGAGCAGTACTTC. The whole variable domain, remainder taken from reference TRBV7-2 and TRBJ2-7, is GAGVSQSPSNKVTEKGKDVELRCDPISGHTALYWYRQSLGQGLEFLIYFQGNSAPDKSGLPSDRFSAERTGGSVSTLTIQRTQQEDSAVYLCASSLSRGPYEQYFGPGTRLTVT.

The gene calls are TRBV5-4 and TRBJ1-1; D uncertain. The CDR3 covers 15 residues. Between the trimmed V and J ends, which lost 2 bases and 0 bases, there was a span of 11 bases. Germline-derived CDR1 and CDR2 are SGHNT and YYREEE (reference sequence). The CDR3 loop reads CASSFGSFMNTEAFF. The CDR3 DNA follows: TGTGCCAGCAGCTTTGGCAGCTTCATGAACACTGAAGCTTTCTTT.

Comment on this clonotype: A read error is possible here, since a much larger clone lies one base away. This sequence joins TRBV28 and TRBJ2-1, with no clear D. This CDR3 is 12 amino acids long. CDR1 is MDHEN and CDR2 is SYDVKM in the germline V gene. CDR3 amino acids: CASSLRNNEQLF. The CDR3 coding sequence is TGTGCCAGCAGTTTGAGGAACAATGAGCAGCTCTTC.

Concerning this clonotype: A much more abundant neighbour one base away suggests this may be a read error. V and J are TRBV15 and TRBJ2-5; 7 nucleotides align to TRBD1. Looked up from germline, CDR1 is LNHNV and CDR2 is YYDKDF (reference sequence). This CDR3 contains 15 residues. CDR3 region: CTTSREGGRVETQYF. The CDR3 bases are TGTACCACCAGCAGAGAAGGGGGCAGGGTAGAGACCCAGTACTTC.

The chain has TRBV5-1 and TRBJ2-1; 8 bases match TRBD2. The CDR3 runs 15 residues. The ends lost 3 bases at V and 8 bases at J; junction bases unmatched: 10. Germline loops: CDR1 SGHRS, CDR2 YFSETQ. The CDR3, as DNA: TGCGCCAGCAGCTCCAAAGTCCGGGGGGGCCATGAGCAGTTCTTC. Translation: CASSSKVRGGHEQFF. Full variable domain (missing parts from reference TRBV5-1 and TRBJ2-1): KAGVTQTPRYLIKTRGQQVTLSCSPISGHRSVSWYQQTPGQGLQFLFEYFSETQRNKGNFPGRFSGRQFSNSRSEMNVSTLELGDSALYLCASSSKVRGGHEQFFGPGTRLTVL.

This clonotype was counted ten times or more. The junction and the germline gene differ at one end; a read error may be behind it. The CDR3 here is CASSSTSGGQIF. In nucleotides, the CDR3 is TGTGCCAGCAGCTCCACTAGCGGGGGTCAGATCTTC. The rearrangement joins TRBV7-9 to TRBJ2-1; TRBD2 aligns across 11 bases. CDR1 SEHNR and CDR2 FQNEAQ come from the germline V gene (reference sequence). The CDR3 has 12 amino acids.

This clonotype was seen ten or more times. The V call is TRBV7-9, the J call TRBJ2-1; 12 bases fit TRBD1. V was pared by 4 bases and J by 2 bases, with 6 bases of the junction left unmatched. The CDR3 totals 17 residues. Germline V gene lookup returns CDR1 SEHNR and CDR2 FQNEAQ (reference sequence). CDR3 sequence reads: CASSSSGTGGAYNEQFF. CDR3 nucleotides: TGTGCCAGCAGCTCCTCCGGGACAGGGGGCGCCTACAATGAGCAGTTCTTC.

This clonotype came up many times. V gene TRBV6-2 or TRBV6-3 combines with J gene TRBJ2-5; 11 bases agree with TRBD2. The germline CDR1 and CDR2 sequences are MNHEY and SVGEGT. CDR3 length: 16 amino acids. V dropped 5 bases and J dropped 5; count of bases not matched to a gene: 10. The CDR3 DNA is TGTGCCAGCAGTCGAATCACTAGCGGGAGAGGCGAGACCCAGTACTTC. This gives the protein CASSRITSGRGETQYF.

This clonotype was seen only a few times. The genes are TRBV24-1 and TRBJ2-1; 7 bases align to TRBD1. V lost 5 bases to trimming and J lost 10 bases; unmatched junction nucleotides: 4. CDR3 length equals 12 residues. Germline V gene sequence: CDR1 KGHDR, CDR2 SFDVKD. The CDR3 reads CATSGIRGEQFF. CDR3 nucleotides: TGTGCCACCAGTGGTATCAGGGGGGAGCAGTTCTTC.

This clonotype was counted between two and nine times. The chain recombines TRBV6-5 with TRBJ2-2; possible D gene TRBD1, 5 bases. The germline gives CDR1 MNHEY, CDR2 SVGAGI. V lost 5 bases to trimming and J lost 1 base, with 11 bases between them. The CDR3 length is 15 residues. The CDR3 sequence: CASSPFDRNTGELFF. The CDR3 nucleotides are TGTGCCAGCAGTCCCTTTGACAGGAACACCGGGGAGCTGTTTTTT.

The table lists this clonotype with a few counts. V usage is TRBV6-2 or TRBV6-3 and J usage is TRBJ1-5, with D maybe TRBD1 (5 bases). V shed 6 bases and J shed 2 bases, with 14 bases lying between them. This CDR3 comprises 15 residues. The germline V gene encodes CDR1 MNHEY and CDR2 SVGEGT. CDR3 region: CASSPRGQGNQPQHF. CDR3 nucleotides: TGTGCCAGCAGCCCAAGGGGCCAGGGCAATCAGCCCCAGCATTTT.

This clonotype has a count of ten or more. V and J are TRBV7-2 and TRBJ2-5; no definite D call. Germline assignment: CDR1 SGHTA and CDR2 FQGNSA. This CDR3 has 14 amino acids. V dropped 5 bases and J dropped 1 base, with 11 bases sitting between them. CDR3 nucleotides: TGTGCCAGCAGCACCCTGGGGTTCCAAGAGACCCAGTACTTC. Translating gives CASSTLGFQETQYF. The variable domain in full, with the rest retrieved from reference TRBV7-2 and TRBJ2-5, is GAGVSQSPSNKVTEKGKDVELRCDPISGHTALYWYRQSLGQGLEFLIYFQGNSAPDKSGLPSDRFSAERTGGSVSTLTIQRTQQEDSAVYLCASSTLGFQETQYFGPGTRLLVL.

The CDR3 here is CASSFTGTSGRYEQFF. The CDR3 DNA is TGTGCCAGTAGTTTCACCGGGACTAGCGGGAGATATGAGCAGTTCTTC. The V call is TRBV19, the J call TRBJ2-1; 14 nucleotides match TRBD2. CDR3 length: 16 residues. The V gene end was trimmed by 5 bases and the J gene end by 8 bases; junction bases not matched to a gene: 8. CDR1 is LNHDA, CDR2 SQIVND, per germline (reference sequence).

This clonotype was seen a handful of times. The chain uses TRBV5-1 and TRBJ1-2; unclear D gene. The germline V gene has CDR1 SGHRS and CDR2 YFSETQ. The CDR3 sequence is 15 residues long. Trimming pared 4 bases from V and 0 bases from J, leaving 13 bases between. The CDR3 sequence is CASSQMAGTNYGYTF. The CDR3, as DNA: TGCGCCAGCAGCCAAATGGCCGGAACTAACTATGGCTACACCTTC.

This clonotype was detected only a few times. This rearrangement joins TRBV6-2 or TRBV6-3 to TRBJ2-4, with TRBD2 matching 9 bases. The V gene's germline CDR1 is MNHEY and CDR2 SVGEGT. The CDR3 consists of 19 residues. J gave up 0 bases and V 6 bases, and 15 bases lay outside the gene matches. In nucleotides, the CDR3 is TGTGCCAGCAGCCATCAGCTAGCGGGACTGGGCCTAGCCAAAAACATTCAGTACTTC. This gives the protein CASSHQLAGLGLAKNIQYF.

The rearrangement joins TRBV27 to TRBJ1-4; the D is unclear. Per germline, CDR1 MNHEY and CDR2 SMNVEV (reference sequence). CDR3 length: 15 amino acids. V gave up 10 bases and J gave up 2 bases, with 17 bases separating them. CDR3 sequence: CATSPVGGTNEKLFF. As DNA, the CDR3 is TGTGCCACCAGCCCTGTTGGTGGCACTAATGAAAAACTGTTTTTT.

This chain's CDR3 is CAIRGTGGPSGTEAFF. Written as DNA, the CDR3 is TGTGCCATCAGGGGGACAGGGGGCCCGTCAGGCACTGAAGCTTTCTTT. The chain employs TRBV10-3 and TRBJ1-1; 12 nucleotides agree with TRBD1. The junction had 9 bases not matched to a gene; V was cut back by 6 bases and J by 4 bases. Germline V gene sequence: CDR1 ENHRY, CDR2 SYGVKD. There are 16 residues in the CDR3.

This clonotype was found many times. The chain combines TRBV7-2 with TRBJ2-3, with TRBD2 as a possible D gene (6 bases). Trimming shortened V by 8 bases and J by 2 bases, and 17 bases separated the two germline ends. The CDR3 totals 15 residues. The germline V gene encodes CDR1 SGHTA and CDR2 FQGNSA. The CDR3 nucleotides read TGTGCCAGCGGACTCTCGGGAGTCCCCACAGATACGCAGTATTTT. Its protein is CASGLSGVPTDTQYF.